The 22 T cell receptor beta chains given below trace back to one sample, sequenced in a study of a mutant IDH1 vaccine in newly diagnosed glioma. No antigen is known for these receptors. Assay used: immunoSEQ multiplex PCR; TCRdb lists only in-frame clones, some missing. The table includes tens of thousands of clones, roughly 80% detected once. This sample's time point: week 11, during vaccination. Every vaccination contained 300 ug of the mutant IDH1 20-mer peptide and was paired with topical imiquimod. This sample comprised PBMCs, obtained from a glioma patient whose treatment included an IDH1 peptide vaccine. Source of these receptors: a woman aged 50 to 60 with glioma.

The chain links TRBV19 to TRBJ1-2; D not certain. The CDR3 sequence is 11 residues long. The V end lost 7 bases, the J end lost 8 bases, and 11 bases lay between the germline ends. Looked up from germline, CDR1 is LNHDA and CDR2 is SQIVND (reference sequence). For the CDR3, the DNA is TGTGCCAGTAATGACGGGTGGGGCTACACCTTC. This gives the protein CASNDGWGYTF.

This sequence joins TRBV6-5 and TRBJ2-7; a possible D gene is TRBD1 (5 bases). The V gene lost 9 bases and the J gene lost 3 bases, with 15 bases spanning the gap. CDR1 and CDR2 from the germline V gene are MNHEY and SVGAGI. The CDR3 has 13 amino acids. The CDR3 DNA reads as TGTGCCAGTTCCCTGGACATAAGCTACGAGCAGTACTTC. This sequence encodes CASSLDISYEQYF.

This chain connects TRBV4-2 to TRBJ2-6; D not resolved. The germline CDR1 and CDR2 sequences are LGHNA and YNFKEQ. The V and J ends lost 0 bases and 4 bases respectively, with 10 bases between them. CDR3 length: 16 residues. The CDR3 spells CASSQEESQGANVLTF. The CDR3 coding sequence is TGTGCCAGCAGCCAAGAAGAGAGTCAAGGGGCCAACGTCCTGACTTTC.

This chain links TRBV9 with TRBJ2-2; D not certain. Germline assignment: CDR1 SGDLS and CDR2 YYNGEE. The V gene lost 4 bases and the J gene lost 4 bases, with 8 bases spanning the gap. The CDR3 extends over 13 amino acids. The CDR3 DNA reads TGTGCCAGCAGCCGGGCTGCCACCGGGGAGCTGTTTTTT. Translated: CASSRAATGELFF.

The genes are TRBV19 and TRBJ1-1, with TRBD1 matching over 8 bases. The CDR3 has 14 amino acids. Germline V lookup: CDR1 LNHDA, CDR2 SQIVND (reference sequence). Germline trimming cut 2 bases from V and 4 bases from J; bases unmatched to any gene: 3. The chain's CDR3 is CASSIRQGATEAFF. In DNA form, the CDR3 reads TGTGCCAGTAGTATACGTCAGGGGGCCACTGAAGCTTTCTTT.

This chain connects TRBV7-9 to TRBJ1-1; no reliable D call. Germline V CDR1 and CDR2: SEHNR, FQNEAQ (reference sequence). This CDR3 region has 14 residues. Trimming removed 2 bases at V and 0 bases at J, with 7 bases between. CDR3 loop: CASSLSRLNTEAFF. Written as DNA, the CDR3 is TGTGCCAGCAGCTTAAGCCGCTTGAACACTGAAGCTTTCTTT.

CDR3 DNA sequence: TGCGCCAGCAGCCAAGAAGGTAAAGGGTTCGGTGGCTACACCTTC. It encodes CASSQEGKGFGGYTF. V usage is TRBV4-1 and J usage is TRBJ1-2; D gene uncertain. The CDR3 has 15 amino acids. CDR1 and CDR2 (germline): MGHRA, YSYEKL. V shed 0 bases and J shed 7 bases, with 15 bases lying between them.

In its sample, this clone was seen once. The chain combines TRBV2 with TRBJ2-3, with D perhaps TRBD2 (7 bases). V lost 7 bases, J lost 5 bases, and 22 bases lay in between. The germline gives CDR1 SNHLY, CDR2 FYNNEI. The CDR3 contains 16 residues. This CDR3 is CASKDTWGGREDTQYF. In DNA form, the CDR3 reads TGTGCCAGCAAGGACACTTGGGGGGGCCGGGAAGATACGCAGTATTTT.

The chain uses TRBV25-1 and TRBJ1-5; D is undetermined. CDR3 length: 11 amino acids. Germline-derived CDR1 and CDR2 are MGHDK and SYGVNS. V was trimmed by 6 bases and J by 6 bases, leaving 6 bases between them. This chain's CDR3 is CASRASQPQHF. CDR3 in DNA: TGTGCCAGCAGGGCGAGTCAGCCCCAGCATTTT.

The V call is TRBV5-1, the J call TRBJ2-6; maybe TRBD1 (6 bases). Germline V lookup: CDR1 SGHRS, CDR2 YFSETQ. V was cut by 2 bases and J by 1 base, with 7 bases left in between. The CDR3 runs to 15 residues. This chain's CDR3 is CASSLTGSGANVLTF. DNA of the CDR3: TGCGCCAGCAGCTTAACAGGGTCTGGGGCCAACGTCCTGACTTTC.

CDR3 protein: CASSEAGYEQYF. CDR3 bases: TGTGCCAGCAGTGAAGCAGGATACGAGCAGTACTTC. This rearrangement joins TRBV6-1 to TRBJ2-7; D not resolved. This CDR3 comprises 12 residues. With 0 bases removed from V and 4 bases from J, the gap between germline ends came to 4 bases. Germline V gene data show CDR1 as MNHNS and CDR2 as SASEGT.

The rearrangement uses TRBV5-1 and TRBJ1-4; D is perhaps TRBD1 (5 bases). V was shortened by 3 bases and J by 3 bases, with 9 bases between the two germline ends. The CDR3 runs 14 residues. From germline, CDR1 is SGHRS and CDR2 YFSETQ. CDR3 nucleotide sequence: TGCGCCAGCAGCTCGGGGGGAGCTAATGAAAAACTGTTTTTT. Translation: CASSSGGANEKLFF.

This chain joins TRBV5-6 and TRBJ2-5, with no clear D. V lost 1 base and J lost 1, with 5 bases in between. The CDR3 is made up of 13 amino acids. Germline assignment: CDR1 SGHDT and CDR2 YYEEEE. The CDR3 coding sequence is TGTGCCAGCAGCTTGACGTTCCAAGAGACCCAGTACTTC. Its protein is CASSLTFQETQYF.

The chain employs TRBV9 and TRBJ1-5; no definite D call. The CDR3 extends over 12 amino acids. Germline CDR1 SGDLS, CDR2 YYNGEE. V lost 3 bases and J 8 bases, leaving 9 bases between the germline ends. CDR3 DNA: TGTGCCAGCAGCGCTGGAAAGGAGCCCCAGCATTTT. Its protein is CASSAGKEPQHF.

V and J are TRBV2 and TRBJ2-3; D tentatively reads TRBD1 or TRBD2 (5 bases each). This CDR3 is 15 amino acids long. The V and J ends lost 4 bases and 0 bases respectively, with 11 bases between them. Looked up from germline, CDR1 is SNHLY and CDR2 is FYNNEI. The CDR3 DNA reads TGTGCCAGCAGTGGAGGGGCAGCTAGCACAGATACGCAGTATTTT. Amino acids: CASSGGAASTDTQYF.

The CDR3 nucleotides are TGTGCCAGCAGCGCGGGACTAGCGGGGGGCCCGCCCACGCAGTATTTT. Its translation: CASSAGLAGGPPTQYF. The chain is built from TRBV9 and TRBJ2-3; 15 bases agree with TRBD2. Germline V gives CDR1 SGDLS, CDR2 YYNGEE. The CDR3 is 16 residues long. V was clipped by 3 bases and J by 9 bases; unmatched bases: 8.

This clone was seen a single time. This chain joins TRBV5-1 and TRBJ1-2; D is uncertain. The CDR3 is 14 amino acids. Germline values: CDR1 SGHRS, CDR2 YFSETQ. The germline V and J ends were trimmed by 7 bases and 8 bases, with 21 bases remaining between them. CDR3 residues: CASRPDGTLGGYTF. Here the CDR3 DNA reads TGCGCCAGCCGCCCGGACGGTACTCTGGGGGGCTACACCTTC.

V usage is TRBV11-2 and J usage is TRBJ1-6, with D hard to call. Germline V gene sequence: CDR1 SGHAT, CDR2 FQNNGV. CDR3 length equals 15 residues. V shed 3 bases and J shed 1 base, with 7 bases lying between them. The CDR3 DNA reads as TGTGCCAGCAGCTTGGTTGGATCCTATAATTCACCCCTCCACTTT. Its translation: CASSLVGSYNSPLHF.

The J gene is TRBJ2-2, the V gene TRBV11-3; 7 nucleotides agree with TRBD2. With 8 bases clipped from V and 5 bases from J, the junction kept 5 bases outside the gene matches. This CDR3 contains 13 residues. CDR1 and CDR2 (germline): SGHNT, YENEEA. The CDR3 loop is CASWGGSTGELFF. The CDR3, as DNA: TGTGCCAGCTGGGGGGGGTCGACCGGGGAGCTGTTTTTT.

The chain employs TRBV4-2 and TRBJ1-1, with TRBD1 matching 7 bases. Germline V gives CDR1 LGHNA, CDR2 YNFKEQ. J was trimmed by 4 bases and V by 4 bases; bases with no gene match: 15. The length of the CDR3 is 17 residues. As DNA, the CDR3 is TGTGCCAGCAGCCTATCAGGGGGAGGGGGCTCGGGCACTGAAGCTTTCTTT. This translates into CASSLSGGGGSGTEAFF.

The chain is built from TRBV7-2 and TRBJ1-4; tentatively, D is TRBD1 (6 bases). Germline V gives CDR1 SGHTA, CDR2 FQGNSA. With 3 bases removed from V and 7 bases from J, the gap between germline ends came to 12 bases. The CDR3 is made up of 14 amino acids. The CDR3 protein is CASSLGGYSEKLFF. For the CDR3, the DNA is TGTGCCAGCAGCTTGGGGGGCTATAGTGAAAAACTGTTTTTT.

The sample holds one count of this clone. CDR3 nucleotides: TGTGCCAGCAGCTCCGGTTCAGAGACCCAGTACTTC. It yields the protein CASSSGSETQYF. The chain combines TRBV7-9 with TRBJ2-5; no firm D call. V lost 4 bases and J lost 4, with 7 bases in between. The germline V gene encodes CDR1 SEHNR and CDR2 FQNEAQ (reference sequence). This CDR3 has 12 residues.